The clone carrying this TCR beta chain came up many times. The data stem from a study of shared clonotypes between healthy human individuals. Germline loops: CDR1 MNHNS, CDR2 SASEGT. Trimming stripped 3 bases from V and 0 bases from J, with 6 bases between. This CDR3 is built from 15 residues. The DNA input per sorted-subset replicate PCR was around 200 ng, corresponding to 25,000 to 35,000 T cell genomes. The assay was immunoSEQ multiplex PCR, and TCRdb's table has in-frame clones only and misses some. The sample carries about 770,000 clones, roughly 72% recorded once. This receptor was obtained from a woman aged 25 to 45 in good health. Sequenced: memory CD4+ T cells sorted from blood. Subset here: CD45RA-negative fraction. This chain links TRBV6-1 with TRBJ2-6; D gene ambiguous. The CDR3 DNA is TGTGCCAGCAGTGAGGACGGCTCTGGGGCCAACGTCCTGACTTTC. Translating it yields CASSEDGSGANVLTF.